These 28 T cell receptor beta chains were all obtained from the same sample, sequenced in a study of T-cell memory formation after mild COVID-19. TCRdb re-analysed the 5' RACE reads in MiXCR, keeping a single row per CDR3 protein. The repertoire holds under 300,000 distinct CDR3 sequences, approximately 8.4% seen once, with roughly 22% in the top ten. Sequencing was done on a sample of PBMCs or a T cell subset sorted from them (not recorded which). All receptors come from a man between 18 and 35 years old who had mild COVID-19 (a few samples of this study predate the infection). Cell type and time point are not known.

V and J are TRBV5-1 and TRBJ2-7; 13 bases are shared with TRBD2. The CDR3 covers 15 residues. Germline assignment: CDR1 SGHRS and CDR2 YFSETQ. Trimming cost V 3 bases and J 7 bases; bases outside gene matches: 7. The CDR3 is CASSSLAGGPGEQYF. CDR3 nucleotide sequence: TGCGCCAGCAGCTCACTAGCGGGGGGGCCGGGGGAGCAGTACTTC.

The chain carries TRBV4-2 and TRBJ2-5; 11 nucleotides line up with TRBD2. The CDR3 totals 16 residues. The V and J ends lost 0 bases and 4 bases, in that order; junction bases with no gene match: 4. Germline V gene sequence: CDR1 LGHNA, CDR2 YNFKEQ. The CDR3 is CASSQDPTSGGETQYF. CDR3 nucleotides: TGTGCCAGCAGCCAAGATCCCACTAGCGGGGGAGAGACCCAGTACTTC.

This clonotype was seen a handful of times. The chain is built from TRBV11-3 and TRBJ2-4, with TRBD1 matching over 7 bases. Germline loops: CDR1 SGHNT, CDR2 YENEEA. With 3 bases clipped from V and 1 base from J, the junction kept 9 bases outside the gene matches. The CDR3 has 17 amino acids. CDR3 protein: CASSFKGSTGAKNIQYF. The CDR3 DNA follows: TGTGCCAGCAGCTTCAAAGGGTCGACAGGGGCCAAAAACATTCAGTACTTC.

The chain joins TRBV12-3 or TRBV12-4 to TRBJ1-1; 7 positions match TRBD1. CDR3 size: 13 residues. V lost 5 bases to trimming and J lost 4 bases; unmatched junction nucleotides: 4. The CDR3 DNA is TGTGCCAGCAGTACACAGGGGCTCACTGAAGCTTTCTTT. As protein: CASSTQGLTEAFF.

This chain links TRBV28 with TRBJ2-5; 7 bases agree with TRBD1. The length of the CDR3 is 15 residues. V lost 6 bases and J lost 1; bases outside the gene matches: 8. The V gene's germline CDR1 is MDHEN and CDR2 SYDVKM. The CDR3 loop is CASRTYRQGQETQYF. CDR3 DNA sequence: TGTGCCAGCAGAACCTATCGACAGGGCCAAGAGACCCAGTACTTC.

The V gene is TRBV4-3, the J gene TRBJ2-3; D unclear. Trimming removed 4 bases from V and 6 bases from J, with 14 bases in between. Germline CDR1 and CDR2: LGHNA and YSLEER. This CDR3 comprises 14 residues. This chain's CDR3 is CASSPRKGLDTQYF. The CDR3 nucleotides are TGCGCCAGCAGCCCCCGAAAGGGTTTGGATACGCAGTATTTT.

This clonotype has more than one count but fewer than ten. The chain joins TRBV7-2 to TRBJ2-3, with D hard to call. The V gene's germline CDR1 is SGHTA and CDR2 FQGNSA. The CDR3 length is 12 residues. V lost 7 bases and J lost 2, with 7 bases in between. CDR3 loop: CASNQLTDTQYF. The CDR3 DNA sequence: TGTGCCAGCAACCAACTCACAGATACGCAGTATTTT. Drawing the rest from reference TRBV7-2 and TRBJ2-3, the complete variable domain is GAGVSQSPSNKVTEKGKDVELRCDPISGHTALYWYRQSLGQGLEFLIYFQGNSAPDKSGLPSDRFSAERTGGSVSTLTIQRTQQEDSAVYLCASNQLTDTQYFGPGTRLTVL.

This clonotype was found a few times. This chain uses TRBV6-2 or TRBV6-3 with TRBJ2-6; D is undetermined. This CDR3 is built from 14 residues. The V end was cut by 1 base, the J end by 4 bases, with 5 bases between. Germline V gene lookup returns CDR1 MNHEY and CDR2 SVGEGT. CDR3 loop: CASSYYSGANVLTF. CDR3 DNA: TGTGCCAGCAGTTACTATTCCGGGGCCAACGTCCTGACTTTC.

V gene TRBV7-9 combines with J gene TRBJ2-5, with a tentative D call TRBD1 (6 bases). CDR1 is SEHNR, CDR2 FQNEAQ, per germline (reference sequence). The CDR3 sequence is 14 residues long. Trimming removed 10 bases from V and 3 bases from J, with 18 bases in between. CDR3 protein: CANSRGLGEETQYF. CDR3 nucleotide sequence: TGTGCCAATTCCAGGGGCCTGGGAGAAGAGACCCAGTACTTC.

This clonotype was counted between two and nine times. The V and J genes are TRBV4-3 and TRBJ2-7; D is possibly TRBD2 (5 bases). Deletions cut 4 bases from V and 0 bases from J, with 13 bases between. The germline V gene has CDR1 LGHNA and CDR2 YSLEER. The CDR3 has 15 residues. CDR3 protein: CASSLGLASSYEQYF. In DNA form, the CDR3 reads TGCGCCAGCAGCCTCGGACTCGCTAGCTCCTACGAGCAGTACTTC.

CDR3 region: CASSFLGPNEQYF. The DNA for the CDR3 is TGTGCCAGCAGTTTCCTGGGCCCAAACGAGCAGTACTTC. The chain employs TRBV12-3 or TRBV12-4 and TRBJ2-7, with D unclear. The ends were cut back, 3 bases at V and 5 bases at J, with 11 bases in the middle. CDR3 length: 13 amino acids.

This clonotype was counted a few times. The chain has TRBV19 and TRBJ1-1; the D gene is possibly TRBD1 (5 bases). CDR3 length: 13 amino acids. Germline lookup yields CDR1 LNHDA and CDR2 SQIVND (reference sequence). Trimming left V 10 bases short and J 5 bases short, with 17 bases between. DNA for the CDR3: TGTGCCACCATGTTAAGGGGATCGACTGAAGCTTTCTTT. Protein sequence: CATMLRGSTEAFF.

This clonotype was recorded many times. The CDR3 coding sequence is TGTGCCAGCACGCGTTCAGATACGCAGTATTTT. Translation gives CASTRSDTQYF. The chain combines TRBV28 with TRBJ2-3; D uncertain. Germline V gene data show CDR1 as MDHEN and CDR2 as SYDVKM. The length of the CDR3 is 11 residues. Trimming took 7 bases from V and 4 from J, leaving 6 bases between them.

For the CDR3, the DNA is TGCAGCGTTGGGCCGGGAGGGGGCAGTGGGACCCAGTACTTC. Translated, it gives CSVGPGGGSGTQYF. V usage is TRBV29-1 and J usage is TRBJ2-5, with D possibly TRBD2 on 8 matching bases. The V gene lost 4 bases and the J gene lost 7 bases, with 19 bases spanning the gap. CDR1 is SQVTM and CDR2 is ANQGSEA in the germline V gene. The CDR3 is 14 residues long.

This clonotype was detected only a few times. The chain employs TRBV9 and TRBJ2-1, with D uncertain. This CDR3 has 14 amino acids. V lost 0 bases, J lost 10 bases, and 14 bases lay in between. Germline lookup yields CDR1 SGDLS and CDR2 YYNGEE. The CDR3 nucleotides read TGTGCCAGCAGCGTAGGACGAGGCCCCCGGGAGCAGTTCTTC. This translates into CASSVGRGPREQFF.

This clonotype has at least ten counts. CDR3 amino acids: CASQGPVKETQYF. The DNA of the CDR3 is TGTGCCAGCCAGGGTCCGGTTAAAGAGACCCAGTACTTC. The chain links TRBV11-1 to TRBJ2-5; perhaps TRBD1 as D (5 bases). Germline V CDR1 and CDR2: SGHAT, FQDESV (reference sequence). The CDR3 length is 13 residues. Trimming took off 8 bases at V and 3 bases at J, with 13 bases between the two ends. The entire variable domain, with the rest obtained from reference TRBV11-1 and TRBJ2-5, is as follows: EAEVAQSPRYKITEKSQAVAFWCDPISGHATLYWYRQILGQGPELLVQFQDESVVDDSQLPKDRFSAERLKGVDSTLKIQPAELGDSAMYLCASQGPVKETQYFGPGTRLLVL.

This chain connects TRBV24-1 to TRBJ1-5; D is undetermined. The V gene's germline CDR1 is KGHDR and CDR2 SFDVKD. The CDR3 is 12 amino acids. V was pared by 1 base and J by 9 bases, with 6 bases between. The CDR3 here is CATSDLGRPQHF. The DNA of the CDR3 is TGTGCCACCAGTGATTTAGGCAGGCCCCAGCATTTT.

There are many counts of this clonotype. The chain couples TRBV20-1 to TRBJ2-2; possible D gene TRBD2, 5 bases. The CDR3 runs 15 residues. V lost 1 base and J 7 bases, leaving 16 bases between the germline ends. Germline loops: CDR1 DFQATT, CDR2 SNEGSKA (reference sequence). The CDR3 region is CSARGDVGAIGELFF. The CDR3, as DNA: TGCAGTGCTAGAGGCGACGTGGGAGCTATCGGGGAGCTGTTTTTT.

The chain joins TRBV5-1 to TRBJ1-1; D is undetermined. The germline gives CDR1 SGHRS, CDR2 YFSETQ. Trimming cost V 4 bases and J 0 bases, with 16 bases left between them. The CDR3 runs to 16 residues. Here the CDR3 reads CASSVRTTRLNTEAFF. CDR3 bases: TGCGCCAGCAGCGTCCGGACTACAAGGCTGAACACTGAAGCTTTCTTT.

This clonotype is medium-sized by share. This chain links TRBV7-3 with TRBJ2-5, with 8 bases lining up with TRBD2. Per the germline V gene, CDR1 is SGHTA and CDR2 is FQGTGA. This CDR3 spans 14 amino acids. Trimming took 5 bases from V and 5 from J; bases not matched to a gene: 7. In DNA, the CDR3 is TGTGCCAGCAGCCCGGGGGGGCCCTTGGAGACCCAGTACTTC. Protein product: CASSPGGPLETQYF. Complete variable domain (other parts from reference TRBV7-3 and TRBJ2-5): GAGVSQTPSNKVTEKGKYVELRCDPISGHTALYWYRQSLGQGPEFLIYFQGTGAADDSGLPNDRFFAVRPEGSVSTLKIQRTERGDSAVYLCASSPGGPLETQYFGPGTRLLVL.

This clonotype was found many times. This rearrangement joins TRBV7-2 to TRBJ2-7, with D unresolved. This CDR3 has 15 amino acids. CDR1 is SGHTA, CDR2 FQGNSA, per germline. The V end lost 5 bases, the J end lost 1 base, and 15 bases lay between the germline ends. The CDR3 DNA reads as TGTGCCAGCAGCGCGGACCAAGATGGATCCTACGAGCAGTACGTC. This gives the protein CASSADQDGSYEQYV.

The V call is TRBV4-1, the J call TRBJ2-2, with 7 nucleotides matching TRBD1. The CDR3 runs to 13 residues. Trimming took 4 bases from V and 10 from J; bases not matched to a gene: 6. Germline assignment: CDR1 MGHRA and CDR2 YSYEKL. The CDR3: CASSLTGFEELFF. CDR3 in DNA: TGCGCCAGCAGCCTGACAGGGTTTGAGGAGCTGTTTTTT.

This rearrangement joins TRBV9 to TRBJ2-2; D may be TRBD1 (6 bases). The germline V gene encodes CDR1 SGDLS and CDR2 YYNGEE. Trimming stripped 2 bases from V and 0 bases from J, with 8 bases between. This CDR3 is 15 amino acids long. CDR3 sequence: CASSVGGSNTGELFF. CDR3 coding DNA: TGTGCCAGCAGCGTTGGGGGCTCGAACACCGGGGAGCTGTTTTTT.

The chain recombines TRBV28 with TRBJ2-4, with D tentatively TRBD2 (6 bases). Germline V gene sequence: CDR1 MDHEN, CDR2 SYDVKM. The CDR3 is 15 amino acids. V lost 6 bases and J 0 bases, leaving 12 bases between the germline ends. The CDR3 coding sequence is TGTGCCAGCAGGGGTGGGGGACTAGCCAAAAACATTCAGTACTTC. Translated: CASRGGGLAKNIQYF.

There are many counts of this clonotype. V gene TRBV5-1 combines with J gene TRBJ2-3; possibly TRBD1 for D (5 bases). Deletions cut 0 bases from V and 1 base from J, with 12 bases between. There are 16 residues in the CDR3. Germline CDR1 reads SGHRS; CDR2 reads YFSETQ. The CDR3 coding sequence is TGCGCCAGCAGCTTGGTTCCTGGGGCTGGCACAGATACGCAGTATTTT. As protein: CASSLVPGAGTDTQYF.

The gene calls are TRBV11-3 and TRBJ2-1; D perhaps matches TRBD1 (6 bases). CDR3 length: 13 amino acids. V was pared by 4 bases and J by 6 bases, with 10 bases between. CDR1 and CDR2 (germline): SGHNT, YENEEA. DNA of the CDR3: TGTGCCAGCAGCTCCCACAGGGTCAATGAGCAGTTCTTC. It encodes CASSSHRVNEQFF.

The sample holds a few counts of this clonotype. The chain uses TRBV20-1 and TRBJ1-1, with a possible D match to TRBD1 (6 bases). Deletions cut 5 bases from V and 10 bases from J, with 23 bases between. The CDR3 covers 14 residues. The germline CDR1 and CDR2 sequences are DFQATT and SNEGSKA (reference sequence). CDR3 sequence reads: CSAQSPEGGPGAFF. The CDR3 DNA reads TGCAGTGCTCAATCCCCCGAGGGGGGCCCGGGAGCTTTCTTT.

The chain has TRBV6-5 and TRBJ1-1; D is possibly TRBD1 (5 bases). This CDR3 comprises 15 residues. Trimming cost V 6 bases and J 10 bases, with 24 bases left between them. Per germline, CDR1 MNHEY and CDR2 SVGAGI. The CDR3 DNA is TGTGCCAGCAGGACTGGGGGGTCGACTGTTTTGGGAGCTTTCTTT. It is translated as CASRTGGSTVLGAFF.